This T cell receptor (beta chain) was captured by sequencing in a study of blood T cell repertoires in COVID-19. Background on the study: COVID-19 samples collected from the United States, Italy and Spain covered acute and convalescent phases.

Individuals aged roughly 18 to 95 years were recruited from about two dozen US areas. In the original workflow: Amplification from reference gene primers served as the basis for estimated nucleated cell counts. Profiling relied on immunoSEQ multiplex PCR, and the TCRdb table lists in-frame clones only, not all of them. V, J and clone size reflect that table, while D and trimming were determined from the DNA. The sample records about 400,000 clones, more than 75% being singletons. Per the germline V gene, CDR1 is SGHDN and CDR2 is FVKESK. The CDR3 contains 17 residues. With 4 bases removed from V and 8 bases from J, the gap between germline ends came to 26 bases.

This chain joins TRBV14 and TRBJ1-2; D is undetermined. This receptor was obtained from a woman in her twenties or thirties with acute COVID-19. The sample consisted of PBMCs or T cells enriched from blood (not recorded which). CDR3 sequence reads: CASSRYIDPGIHPGYTF. The CDR3, as DNA: TGTGCCAGCAGCCGCTATATAGACCCCGGGATACATCCCGGCTACACCTTC.